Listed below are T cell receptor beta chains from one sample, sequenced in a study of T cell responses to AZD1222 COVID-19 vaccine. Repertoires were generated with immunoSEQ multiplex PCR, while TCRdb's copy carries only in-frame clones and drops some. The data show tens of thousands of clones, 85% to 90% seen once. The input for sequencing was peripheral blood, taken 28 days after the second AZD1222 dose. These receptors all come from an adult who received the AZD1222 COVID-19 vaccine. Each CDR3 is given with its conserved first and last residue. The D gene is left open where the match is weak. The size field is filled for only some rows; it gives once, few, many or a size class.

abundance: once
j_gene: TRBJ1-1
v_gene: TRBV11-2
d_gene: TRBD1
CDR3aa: CASSSQGAGTEAFF
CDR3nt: TGTGCCAGCAGCAGTCAGGGGGCAGGGACTGAAGCTTTCTTT

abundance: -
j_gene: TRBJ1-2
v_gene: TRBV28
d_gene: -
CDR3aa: CASRPGAQNLYGYTF
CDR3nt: TGTGCCAGCAGGCCGGGGGCACAGAATTTGTATGGCTACACCTTC

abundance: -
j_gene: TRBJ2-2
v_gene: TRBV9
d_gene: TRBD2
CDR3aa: CASSLRTSGRAENTGELFF
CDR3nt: TGTGCCAGCAGCTTACGGACTAGCGGGAGGGCGGAGAACACCGGGGAGCTGTTTTTT

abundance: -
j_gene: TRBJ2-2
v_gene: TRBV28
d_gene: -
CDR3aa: CASSLTPWRRDTGELFF
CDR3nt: TGTGCCAGCAGTTTGACCCCCTGGAGAAGGGACACCGGGGAGCTGTTTTTT

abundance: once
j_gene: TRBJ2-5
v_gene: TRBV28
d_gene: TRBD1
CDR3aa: CASSSPSGQGFETQYF
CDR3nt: TGTGCCAGCAGTTCTCCATCGGGACAGGGGTTTGAGACCCAGTACTTC

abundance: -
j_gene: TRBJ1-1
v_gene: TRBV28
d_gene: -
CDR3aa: CASSPGGTSGNTEAFF
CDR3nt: TGTGCCAGCAGCCCGGGGGGCACAAGTGGGAACACTGAAGCTTTCTTT

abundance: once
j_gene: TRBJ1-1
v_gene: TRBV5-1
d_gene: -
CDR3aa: CASSSLMNTEAFF
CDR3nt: TGCGCCAGCAGCTCCCTAATGAACACTGAAGCTTTCTTT

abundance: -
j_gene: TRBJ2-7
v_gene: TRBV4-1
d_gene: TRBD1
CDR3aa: CASSQAGTDPYEQYF
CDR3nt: TGCGCCAGCAGCCAAGCGGGGACAGACCCGTACGAGCAGTACTTC

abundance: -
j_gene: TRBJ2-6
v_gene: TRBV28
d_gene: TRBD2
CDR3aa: CASSFGGEPGANVLTF
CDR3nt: TGTGCCAGCAGTTTCGGGGGGGAACCTGGGGCCAACGTCCTGACTTTC

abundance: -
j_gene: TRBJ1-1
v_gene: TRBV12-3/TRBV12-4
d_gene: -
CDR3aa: CASSIREDTEAFF
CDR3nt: TGTGCCAGCAGTATCAGGGAGGACACTGAAGCTTTCTTT

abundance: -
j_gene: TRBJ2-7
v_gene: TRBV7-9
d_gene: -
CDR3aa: CASSLFQGLGGEQYF
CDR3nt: TGTGCCAGCAGCTTGTTTCAGGGGCTGGGGGGTGAGCAGTACTTC

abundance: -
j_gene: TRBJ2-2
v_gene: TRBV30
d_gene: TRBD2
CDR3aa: CAWRGSGVNTGELFF
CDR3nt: TGTGCCTGGAGAGGTAGCGGGGTTAACACCGGGGAGCTGTTTTTT

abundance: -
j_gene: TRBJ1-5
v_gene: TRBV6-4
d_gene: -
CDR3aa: CASSGSPDRFRSNQPQHF
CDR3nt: TGTGCCAGCAGTGGTTCACCTGACAGGTTTAGAAGCAATCAGCCCCAGCATTTT

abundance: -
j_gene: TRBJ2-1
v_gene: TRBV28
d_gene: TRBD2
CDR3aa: CASSLVLESGGAHEQFF
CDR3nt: TGTGCCAGCAGTTTGGTTCTGGAGAGCGGGGGAGCCCATGAGCAGTTCTTC

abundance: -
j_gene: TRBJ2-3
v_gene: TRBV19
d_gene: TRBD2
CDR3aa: CASRRGGAQDTQYF
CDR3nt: TGTGCCAGCCGCCGGGGGGGGGCACAAGATACGCAGTATTTT

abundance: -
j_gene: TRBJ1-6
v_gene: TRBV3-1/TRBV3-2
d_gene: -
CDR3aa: CASSPALGMNNSPLHF
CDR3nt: TGTGCCAGCAGCCCCGCTTTAGGGATGAATAATTCACCCCTCCACTTT

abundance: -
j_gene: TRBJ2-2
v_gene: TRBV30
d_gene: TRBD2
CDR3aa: CAWDPAGVVGELFF
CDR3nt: TGTGCCTGGGATCCAGCGGGAGTGGTCGGGGAGCTGTTTTTT

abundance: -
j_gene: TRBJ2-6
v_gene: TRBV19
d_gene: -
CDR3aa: CAGGQRGASGANVLTF
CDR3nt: TGTGCCGGGGGACAGAGGGGGGCTTCTGGGGCCAACGTCCTGACTTTC

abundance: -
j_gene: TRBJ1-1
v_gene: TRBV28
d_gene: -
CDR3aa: CASSSGTEAFF
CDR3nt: TGTGCCAGCAGTTCGGGTACCGAAGCTTTCTTT

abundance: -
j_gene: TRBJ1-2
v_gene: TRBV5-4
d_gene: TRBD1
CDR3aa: CASSLDGAGGRYYGYTF
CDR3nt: TGTGCCAGCAGCTTGGACGGTGCAGGGGGGAGGTACTATGGCTACACCTTC

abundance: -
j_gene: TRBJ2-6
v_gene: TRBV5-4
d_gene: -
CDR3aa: CASSLRVLGANVLTF
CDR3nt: TGTGCCAGCAGCTTGCGGGTGTTGGGGGCCAACGTCCTGACTTTC

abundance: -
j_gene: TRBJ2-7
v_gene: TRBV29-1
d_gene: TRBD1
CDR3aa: CSVRTGGDEQYF
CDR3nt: TGCAGCGTCCGGACAGGGGGGGACGAGCAGTACTTC

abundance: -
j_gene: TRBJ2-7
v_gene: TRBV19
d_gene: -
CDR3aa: CASSLPGLSSYEQYF
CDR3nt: TGTGCCAGTAGTTTACCGGGACTTAGCTCCTACGAGCAGTACTTC

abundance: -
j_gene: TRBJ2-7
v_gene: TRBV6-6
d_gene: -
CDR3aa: CASSHTTQGYEQYF
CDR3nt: TGTGCCAGCAGTCATACAACCCAGGGATACGAGCAGTACTTC

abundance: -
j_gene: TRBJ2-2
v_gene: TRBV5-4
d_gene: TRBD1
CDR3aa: CASSVTGGAGTGELFF
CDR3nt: TGTGCCAGCAGCGTGACAGGGGGCGCTGGGACCGGGGAGCTGTTTTTT

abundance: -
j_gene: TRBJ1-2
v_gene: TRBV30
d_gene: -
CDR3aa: CAWSVGQFYYGYTF
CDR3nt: TGTGCCTGGAGTGTCGGGCAGTTTTACTATGGCTACACCTTC

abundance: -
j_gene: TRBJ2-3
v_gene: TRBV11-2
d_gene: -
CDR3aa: CASSLAGTDTQYF
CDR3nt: TGTGCCAGCAGCTTAGCAGGGACAGATACGCAGTATTTT

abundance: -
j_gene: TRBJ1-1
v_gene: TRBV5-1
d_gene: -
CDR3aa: CASSLGAASNTEAFF
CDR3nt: TGCGCCAGCAGCTTGGGGGCAGCCTCGAACACTGAAGCTTTCTTT

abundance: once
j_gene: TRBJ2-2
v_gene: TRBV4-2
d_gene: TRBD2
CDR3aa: CASSQELSGGVTGELFF
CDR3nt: TGTGCCAGCAGCCAAGAGTTGTCGGGGGGAGTGACCGGGGAGCTGTTTTTT

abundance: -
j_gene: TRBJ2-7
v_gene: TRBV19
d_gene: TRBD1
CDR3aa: CASSPRQGTSSYEQYF
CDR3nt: TGTGCCAGTAGTCCTCGACAGGGGACGAGCTCCTACGAGCAGTACTTC

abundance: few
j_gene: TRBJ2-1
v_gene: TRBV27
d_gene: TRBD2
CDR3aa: CASSGPLGLAGVNEQFF
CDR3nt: TGTGCCAGCAGTGGTCCCCTTGGACTAGCGGGAGTCAATGAGCAGTTCTTC

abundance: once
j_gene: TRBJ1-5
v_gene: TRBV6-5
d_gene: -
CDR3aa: CASSLKGFSNQPQHF
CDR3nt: TGTGCCAGCAGTTTGAAGGGGTTTAGCAATCAGCCCCAGCATTTT

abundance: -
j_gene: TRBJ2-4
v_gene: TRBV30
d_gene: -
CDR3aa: CAWSDRGGTPAKNIQYF
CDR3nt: TGTGCCTGGAGTGATCGAGGCGGTACCCCAGCCAAAAACATTCAGTACTTC

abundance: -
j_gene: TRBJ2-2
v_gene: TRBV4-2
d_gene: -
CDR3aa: CASSLVSGINTGELFF
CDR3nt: TGTGCCAGCAGCCTTGTAAGTGGGATCAACACCGGGGAGCTGTTTTTT